Listed here are 29 T cell receptor beta chains from one sample, sequenced in a study of shared clonotypes between healthy human individuals. Method: immunoSEQ multiplex PCR; TCRdb's copy keeps in-frame clones and lacks some. The data contain 2 million to 3 million clones, 93% of them singletons. The sample comprised naive CD4+ T cells from PBMCs. This sample's subset: CD45RA+ positively selected. These receptors originate from a man aged 18 to 29 in good health. Some clones in this sample may be carry-over from other donors' samples.

V gene TRBV7-2 combines with J gene TRBJ2-5; D is unclear. The germline gives CDR1 SGHTA, CDR2 FQGNSA. Between the trimmed V and J ends, which lost 2 bases and 5 bases, there was a span of 12 bases. The CDR3 covers 14 residues. The CDR3 loop is CASSLTTEGETQYF. The CDR3 DNA reads TGTGCCAGCAGCTTAACCACGGAAGGGGAGACCCAGTACTTC.

The J gene is TRBJ2-5, the V gene TRBV2; D assignment may be TRBD1 or TRBD2 (5 bases each). This CDR3 comprises 15 residues. Germline V gives CDR1 SNHLY, CDR2 FYNNEI. Trimming removed 6 bases from V and 11 bases from J, with 25 bases in between. The CDR3 here is CASSGSGPPREGQYF. The DNA of the CDR3 is TGTGCCAGCAGCGGCTCGGGCCCCCCTAGAGAGGGGCAGTACTTC.

The rearrangement joins TRBV9 to TRBJ1-2, with TRBD1 identical over 7 bases. V trimming: 5 bases; J trimming: 5 bases; junction bases outside the gene matches: 6. The germline V gene encodes CDR1 SGDLS and CDR2 YYNGEE. This CDR3 contains 13 residues. The DNA of the CDR3 is TGTGCCAGCAGTGACGTGACAGGGTATGGCTACACCTTC. This sequence encodes CASSDVTGYGYTF.

V usage is TRBV5-6 and J usage is TRBJ1-5; unclear D gene. Germline lookup yields CDR1 SGHDT and CDR2 YYEEEE. V was clipped by 9 bases and J by 0 bases, with 13 bases between them. The CDR3 extends over 14 amino acids. CDR3 sequence (DNA): TGTGCCACCCCCGTGGGGTATAGCAATCAGCCCCAGCATTTT. Translating gives CATPVGYSNQPQHF.

This clone was picked up one time. V is TRBV19 and J is TRBJ1-2, with TRBD1 identical over 12 bases. Trimming cost V 4 bases and J 6 bases; bases outside gene matches: 6. Germline assignment: CDR1 LNHDA and CDR2 SQIVND (reference sequence). This CDR3 contains 15 residues. CDR3 DNA sequence: TGTGCCAGTAGTAAGGGACAGGGGGCTCTGGATGGCTACACCTTC. This codes for CASSKGQGALDGYTF.

The V call is TRBV5-4, the J call TRBJ2-3; weak D call: TRBD2 (6 bases). Germline V gene lookup returns CDR1 SGHNT and CDR2 YYREEE (reference sequence). The ends were cut back, 1 base at V and 0 bases at J, with 12 bases in the middle. This CDR3 spans 16 amino acids. CDR3 loop: CASSLIASESTDTQYF. The DNA for the CDR3 is TGTGCCAGCAGCTTGATAGCTAGCGAAAGCACAGATACGCAGTATTTT.

Points on this clone: Other DNA sequences in this sample translate to the same CDR3. The chain employs TRBV9 and TRBJ2-5, with D possibly being TRBD2 (6 bases). The CDR3 is 15 amino acids. Germline CDR1 is SGDLS and CDR2 is YYNGEE. V was shortened by 0 bases and J by 2 bases, with 11 bases between the two germline ends. CDR3 nucleotide sequence: TGTGCCAGCAGCGTAGTCGGGAGTGGTCAAGAGACCCAGTACTTC. Translated, it gives CASSVVGSGQETQYF.

The chain is built from TRBV7-2 and TRBJ2-5, with 7 bases fitting TRBD1. Germline loops: CDR1 SGHTA, CDR2 FQGNSA. V gave up 4 bases and J gave up 4 bases; unmatched junction bases: 12. The CDR3 covers 16 residues. The CDR3 sequence is CASSSTPGQRRETQYF. In DNA, the CDR3 is TGTGCCAGCAGCTCGACTCCGGGACAGCGTCGAGAGACCCAGTACTTC.

With respect to this clone: Other DNA sequences from this sample encode an identical CDR3 as well. This chain joins TRBV27 and TRBJ1-1; D is unclear. V shed 5 bases and J shed 1 base, with 11 bases lying between them. Per the germline V gene, CDR1 is MNHEY and CDR2 is SMNVEV (reference sequence). This CDR3 has 14 residues. CDR3 in amino acids: CASSPGGWNTEAFF. The CDR3 DNA reads TGTGCCAGCAGTCCCGGAGGGTGGAACACTGAAGCTTTCTTT.

The genes are TRBV5-4 and TRBJ1-2; D unresolved. Germline V gene lookup returns CDR1 SGHNT and CDR2 YYREEE (reference sequence). The V end was cut by 4 bases, the J end by 4 bases, with 8 bases between. This CDR3 spans 12 amino acids. This CDR3 is CASSMESYGYTF. The CDR3 DNA reads as TGTGCCAGCAGCATGGAGAGCTATGGCTACACCTTC.

The chain recombines TRBV6-5 with TRBJ1-2; 12 bases map to TRBD1. In germline, CDR1 is MNHEY, CDR2 SVGAGI. V was pared by 7 bases and J by 10 bases, with 13 bases of the junction left unmatched. The CDR3 consists of 15 residues. The DNA for the CDR3 is TGTGCCAGCACCAAGGGGACAGGGGGCGCGGGGTTCTACACCTTC. Translated: CASTKGTGGAGFYTF.

This chain connects TRBV6-4 to TRBJ2-3, with TRBD1 as a possible D gene (5 bases). CDR3 length: 16 amino acids. The V end was cut by 6 bases, the J end by 0 bases, with 16 bases between. Per the germline V gene, CDR1 is MRHNA and CDR2 is SNTAGT. CDR3 sequence reads: CASRPDRTSSTDTQYF. The DNA of the CDR3 is TGTGCCAGCAGGCCAGACAGAACCTCTAGCACAGATACGCAGTATTTT.

The CDR3 is CASSSPGPRGQPQHF. The DNA for the CDR3 is TGTGCCAGCAGTTCACCGGGACCCAGGGGCCAGCCCCAGCATTTT. J is TRBJ1-5 and V is TRBV28; tentative D call: TRBD1 (6 bases). Germline V CDR1 and CDR2: MDHEN, SYDVKM. V was trimmed by 4 bases and J by 7 bases, leaving 17 bases between them. This CDR3 comprises 15 residues.

This chain joins TRBV10-1 and TRBJ2-1, with TRBD2 identical over 12 bases. The J segment lost 10 bases and the V segment lost 9 bases, leaving 7 bases of the junction unmatched. The length of the CDR3 is 13 residues. Germline values: CDR1 WNHNN, CDR2 SYGVQD (reference sequence). The CDR3 nucleotides are TGCGCCAGGGTTACTAGCGGGAGGTCGGAGCAGTTCTTC. It is translated as CARVTSGRSEQFF.

The V call is TRBV7-3, the J call TRBJ2-2; tentative D call: TRBD2 (6 bases). Trimming shortened V by 5 bases and J by 7 bases, and 11 bases separated the two germline ends. Germline-derived CDR1 and CDR2 are SGHTA and FQGTGA. The CDR3 has 13 amino acids. Written as DNA, the CDR3 is TGTGCCAGCAGCCCGACTAGACACGGGGAGCTGTTTTTT. Protein: CASSPTRHGELFF.

A word on this clone: The sample carries other DNA sequences with the same CDR3. V usage is TRBV7-9 and J usage is TRBJ2-2; D may be TRBD2 (6 bases). Trimming took off 0 bases at V and 1 base at J, with 6 bases between the two ends. Germline-derived CDR1 and CDR2 are SEHNR and FQNEAQ (reference sequence). The CDR3 extends over 15 amino acids. CDR3 coding DNA: TGTGCCAGCAGCTTAGCGGGAGGGAACACCGGGGAGCTGTTTTTT. It is translated as CASSLAGGNTGELFF. The full variable domain, in which reference TRBV7-9 and TRBJ2-2 provide the parts outside the CDR3, is DTGVSQNPRHKITKRGQNVTFRCDPISEHNRLYWYRQTLGQGPEFLTYFQNEAQLEKSRLLSDRFSAERPKGSFSTLEIQRTEQGDSAMYLCASSLAGGNTGELFFGEGSRLTVL.

The rearrangement joins TRBV21-1 to TRBJ2-3. TRBV21-1 is assigned pseudogene status. This CDR3 has 16 amino acids. The CDR3 sequence is CASSKEGTPSTDTQYF. The CDR3 DNA sequence: TGTGCCAGCAGCAAAGAGGGGACGCCTAGCACAGATACGCAGTATTTT.

This chain joins TRBV5-4 and TRBJ1-2; TRBD1 is a possible D gene (6 bases). V shed 3 bases and J shed 3 bases, with 15 bases lying between them. The CDR3 contains 15 residues. Looked up from germline, CDR1 is SGHNT and CDR2 is YYREEE (reference sequence). Here the CDR3 DNA reads TGTGCCAGCAGCTACCCCGGACAGACGTACTATGGCTACACCTTC. Translating it yields CASSYPGQTYYGYTF. The full variable domain, with the rest looked up from reference TRBV5-4 and TRBJ1-2, is ETGVTQSPTHLIKTRGQQVTLRCSSQSGHNTVSWYQQALGQGPQFIFQYYREEENGRGNFPPRFSGLQFPNYSSELNVNALELDDSALYLCASSYPGQTYYGYTFGSGTRLTVV.

The J gene is TRBJ2-1, the V gene TRBV5-1, with 7 bases that match TRBD2. This CDR3 spans 15 amino acids. V trimming: 0 bases; J trimming: 7 bases; junction bases outside the gene matches: 7. The V gene's germline CDR1 is SGHRS and CDR2 YFSETQ. The CDR3 region is CASSLEAGKGNEQFF. CDR3 sequence (DNA): TGCGCCAGCAGCTTGGAAGCGGGAAAGGGTAATGAGCAGTTCTTC.

The rearrangement links TRBV7-8 to TRBJ1-2; D is perhaps TRBD1 (5 bases). In germline, CDR1 is SGHVS, CDR2 FQNEAQ. Trimming removed 4 bases at V and 4 bases at J, with 19 bases between. The CDR3 loop spans 16 amino acids. CDR3 sequence reads: CASSSSSPGLGYGYTF. The CDR3 nucleotides read TGTGCCAGCAGCTCCTCTTCCCCAGGGCTCGGCTATGGCTACACCTTC.

The chain carries TRBV30 and TRBJ1-4; no reliable D call. CDR1 and CDR2 (germline): GTSNPN, SVGIG (reference sequence). The V gene lost 2 bases and the J gene lost 8 bases, with 12 bases spanning the gap. The CDR3 sequence is 13 residues long. CDR3 sequence (DNA): TGTGCCTGGAGTTCCATTCTGAGGGAAAAACTGTTTTTT. It yields the protein CAWSSILREKLFF.

Here the CDR3 reads CASSALGGSLSYNEQFF. In DNA form, the CDR3 reads TGTGCCAGCAGCGCCCTGGGCGGGAGTCTATCCTACAATGAGCAGTTCTTC. The chain couples TRBV9 to TRBJ2-1; 7 nucleotides match TRBD2. This CDR3 contains 17 residues. From germline, CDR1 is SGDLS and CDR2 YYNGEE. Germline trimming cut 3 bases from V and 1 base from J; bases unmatched to any gene: 10.

The chain is built from TRBV29-1 and TRBJ2-7; D is uncertain. Germline V gene sequence: CDR1 SQVTM, CDR2 ANQGSEA. V lost 7 bases and J 5 bases, leaving 12 bases between the germline ends. The CDR3 length is 11 residues. For the CDR3, the DNA is TGCAGCGCGGCTTTCGCGCACGAGCAGTACTTC. Translated: CSAAFAHEQYF.

The chain uses TRBV18 and TRBJ2-5; possibly TRBD2 for D (5 bases). Germline CDR1 KGHSH, CDR2 LQKENI. This CDR3 is 13 amino acids long. Trimming took 2 bases from V and 7 from J, leaving 11 bases between them. CDR3 DNA: TGTGCCAGCTCACCAGCGGGTCGGGGGACCCAGTACTTC. It yields the protein CASSPAGRGTQYF.

The chain couples TRBV5-8 to TRBJ2-3; D is perhaps TRBD1 (6 bases). The V end lost 5 bases, the J end lost 5 bases, and 21 bases lay between the germline ends. The CDR3 loop spans 16 amino acids. The germline CDR1 and CDR2 sequences are SGHTS and YDEGEE. In nucleotides, the CDR3 is TGTGCCAGCAGTTATGACGGGACACTTCCCAGAGATACGCAGTATTTT. It specifies CASSYDGTLPRDTQYF.

This chain joins TRBV29-1 and TRBJ2-2; D gene uncertain. The CDR3 covers 15 residues. Trimming left V 8 bases short and J 2 bases short, with 18 bases between. Germline CDR1 reads SQVTM; CDR2 reads ANQGSEA. The CDR3 coding sequence is TGCAGCCTCGTCCCTAGTGAACGAAACACCGGGGAGCTGTTTTTT. This codes for CSLVPSERNTGELFF.

This sequence joins TRBV9 and TRBJ1-3, with no clear D. Trimming removed 8 bases from V and 2 bases from J, with 17 bases in between. The germline V gene has CDR1 SGDLS and CDR2 YYNGEE. The CDR3 length is 15 residues. In nucleotides, the CDR3 is TGTGCCAGATCTCCGGTGAGTCTGGCTGGAAACACCATATATTTT. As protein: CARSPVSLAGNTIYF.

The chain links TRBV9 to TRBJ1-5; D is possibly TRBD1 (5 bases). Trimming left V 2 bases short and J 5 bases short, with 14 bases between. CDR3 size: 15 residues. Germline V gene lookup returns CDR1 SGDLS and CDR2 YYNGEE. DNA for the CDR3: TGTGCCAGCAGCGTCGATATACAGGCCGATCAGCCCCAGCATTTT. Translating gives CASSVDIQADQPQHF.

This clone was found once. CDR3: CASSPGPLPYGYTF. CDR3 DNA: TGTGCCAGCTCACCTGGCCCGCTGCCTTATGGCTACACCTTC. The chain combines TRBV18 with TRBJ1-2, with D hard to call. The germline gives CDR1 KGHSH, CDR2 LQKENI. V shed 3 bases and J shed 5 bases, with 13 bases lying between them. The CDR3 is made up of 14 amino acids.